Reported below is one TCR beta chain. Its binding antigen is unknown. Nothing much larger sits one base from this clone, and base qualities are not available. This sample was taken from a study of T cell changes during pregnancy in multiple sclerosis (dated 2019 in TCRdb). Regarding the complete study: The study examined how the T cell repertoire changed over the course of pregnancy in women with multiple sclerosis.

Taken from the germline V gene, the CDR1 and CDR2 loops are SGHRS and YFSETQ. Reading from cysteine to phenylalanine, the CDR3 counts 15 amino acids. Only the CDR3 region is kept as DNA, spanning 45 bases read in frame from base 1. Trimming takes 0 bases from V and 4 bases from J, and the germline ends sit 14 bases apart. Library preparation used the immunoSEQ multiplex PCR assay. Imported from immuneACCESS, the table was reduced by TCRdb to in-frame sequences with V and J called. These copies leave out some clones; in studies compared against another copy, an unresolved V gene accounts for under half, and the cause of the remainder is not known. This sample holds 75,000 to 90,000 clones; roughly nine tenths were observed only once. The ten largest account for 3.5% of the sample.

The rearrangement joined TRBV5-1 to TRBJ2-7; the D gene is perhaps TRBD2, on 5 matching bases. This specimen consisted of PBMCs, obtained in the first trimester of pregnancy. This receptor was obtained from a female donor in good health, serving as a control in a pregnancy study. Some clones in this sample may be carry-over from other donors' samples. Read as DNA, the sequence is TGCGCCAGCAGCTTGGGAGGGATAGTTGCGTACGAGCAGTACTTC. This is translated as CASSLGGIVAYEQYF.